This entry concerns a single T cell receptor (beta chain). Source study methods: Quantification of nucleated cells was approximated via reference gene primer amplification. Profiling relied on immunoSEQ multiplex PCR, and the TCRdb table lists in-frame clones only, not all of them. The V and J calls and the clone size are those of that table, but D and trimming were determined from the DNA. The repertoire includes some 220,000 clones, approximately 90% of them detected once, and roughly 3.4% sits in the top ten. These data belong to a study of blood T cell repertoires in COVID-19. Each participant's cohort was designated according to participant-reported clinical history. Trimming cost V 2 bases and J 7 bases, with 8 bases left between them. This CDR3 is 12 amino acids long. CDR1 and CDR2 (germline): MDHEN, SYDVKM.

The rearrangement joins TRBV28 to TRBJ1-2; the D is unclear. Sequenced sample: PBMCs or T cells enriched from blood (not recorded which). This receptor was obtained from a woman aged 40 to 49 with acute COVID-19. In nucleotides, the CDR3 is TGTGCCAGCAGTTTAGGCAGTCCTGGCTACACCTTC. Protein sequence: CASSLGSPGYTF.